This T cell receptor (beta chain) was retrieved from a study of blood T cells in healthy people across ages. Whole-study context: Using template switching, researchers captured about one barcoded beta molecule for each two T cells.

In the case of this clonotype: Antigen: not known.

Primed by a sample-barcoded 5' primer and a J-beta primer mix, a second PCR proceeded for about 6 to 12 cycles. Using its own MiXCR run on the 5' RACE reads, TCRdb lists one record per CDR3 protein. Of approximately 820,000 distinct CDR3 sequences in the sample, about 42% are singletons; the top ten hold roughly 19%. Study-wide points: Any changes in expanded clonotypes were possibly confounded, as donor CMV status remained unknown. While age rose, TCR beta diversity per million T cells dropped in a roughly linear way. Using unsorted PBMCs precluded a conclusive naive versus antigen-experienced comparison.

The TCR was taken from a man in his sixties in good health. The sequenced sample was blood.

In DNA, the CDR3 is TGCGCCAGCAGCTTGTTACAGGTTAACTCTGGAAACACCATATATTTT. Residues: CASSLLQVNSGNTIYF. V usage is TRBV5-1 and J usage is TRBJ1-3; the D gene is possibly TRBD1 (5 bases). The ends were cut back, 1 base at V and 0 bases at J, with 11 bases in the middle. The CDR3 has 16 residues. Germline values: CDR1 SGHRS, CDR2 YFSETQ. Full variable domain (outside the CDR3, taken from reference TRBV5-1 and TRBJ1-3): KAGVTQTPRYLIKTRGQQVTLSCSPISGHRSVSWYQQTPGQGLQFLFEYFSETQRNKGNFPGRFSGRQFSNSRSEMNVSTLELGDSALYLCASSLLQVNSGNTIYFGEGSWLTVV.